The 27 T cell receptor beta chains in this list originate from one sample, sequenced in a study of T-cell reconstitution after alpha-beta-depleted transplantation in children. Construction of the TCRbeta library involved unique molecular identifiers. TCRdb independently ran MiXCR on the PCR reads; one entry per CDR3 protein. Of around 700,000 distinct CDR3 sequences in the sample, over 10% were seen once. The sequencing here drew on PBMCs, taken before TCRalphabeta/CD19-depleted stem cell transplant. The source is a girl aged 2 to 10 with congenital amegakaryocytic thrombocytopenia, due to receive a stem cell transplant.

This chain links TRBV2 with TRBJ2-3; no firm D call. CDR1 and CDR2 from the germline V gene are SNHLY and FYNNEI. This CDR3 region has 15 residues. V dropped 2 bases and J dropped 6 bases, with 15 bases sitting between them. This chain's CDR3 is CASSEYTGAADTQYF. CDR3 nucleotides: TGTGCCAGCAGTGAATATACGGGTGCCGCTGATACGCAGTATTTT.

The table lists this clonotype with many counts. The chain combines TRBV7-8 with TRBJ2-2, with unresolved D. CDR1 is SGHVS and CDR2 is FQNEAQ in the germline V gene. This CDR3 spans 13 amino acids. Trimming pared 4 bases from V and 8 bases from J, leaving 11 bases between. Written as DNA, the CDR3 is TGTGCCAGCAGCTCAACCGGTGGGGGGGAGCTGTTTTTT. Protein: CASSSTGGGELFF.

This clonotype occurred a few times. V usage is TRBV10-3 and J usage is TRBJ2-7; maybe TRBD2 (7 bases). CDR1 is ENHRY, CDR2 SYGVKD, per germline. With 6 bases removed from V and 5 bases from J, the gap between germline ends came to 14 bases. This CDR3 is built from 13 residues. The CDR3 reads CAIRAGARDEQYF. The CDR3 DNA follows: TGTGCCATCAGGGCGGGGGCTAGAGACGAGCAGTACTTC.

This clonotype has a count of ten or more. This chain's CDR3 is CASSLGGGGAFQPQHF. The CDR3, as DNA: TGTGCCAGCAGTTTAGGGGGAGGGGGGGCGTTTCAGCCCCAGCATTTT. V is TRBV27 and J is TRBJ1-5; TRBD1 might be the D (6 bases). Germline V gives CDR1 MNHEY, CDR2 SMNVEV (reference sequence). This CDR3 has 16 residues. The V end was cut by 2 bases, the J end by 6 bases, with 17 bases between.

The chain couples TRBV20-1 to TRBJ1-2; maybe TRBD1 (5 bases). This CDR3 is built from 13 residues. Trimming left V 5 bases short and J 4 bases short, with 14 bases between. Germline loops: CDR1 DFQATT, CDR2 SNEGSKA (reference sequence). The CDR3 nucleotides read TGCAGTGCTCGGGGGGGGGGAAGCTATGGCTACACCTTC. It yields the protein CSARGGGSYGYTF.

This clonotype was picked up many times. The rearrangement joins TRBV10-2 to TRBJ2-3; D gene ambiguous. The ends were cut back, 5 bases at V and 0 bases at J, with 12 bases in the middle. CDR1 is WSHSY and CDR2 is SAAADI in the germline V gene. The CDR3 totals 15 residues. CDR3 loop: CASSSGPSSTDTQYF. The CDR3 DNA is TGCGCCAGCAGTTCGGGTCCTTCTAGCACAGATACGCAGTATTTT.

J is TRBJ2-7 and V is TRBV20-1, with D perhaps matching TRBD2 (5 bases). The ends were cut back, 6 bases at V and 2 bases at J, with 29 bases in the middle. The CDR3 is made up of 18 amino acids. Germline CDR1 and CDR2: DFQATT and SNEGSKA (reference sequence). CDR3 residues: CSAAALSPEDFTTYEQYF. The CDR3 DNA follows: TGCAGTGCCGCCGCTCTCTCCCCGGAGGACTTCACCACCTACGAGCAGTACTTC.

This clonotype has just a few counts. The chain joins TRBV15 to TRBJ2-2, with 7 bases that match TRBD2. The CDR3 spans 15 residues. Looked up from germline, CDR1 is LNHNV and CDR2 is YYDKDF (reference sequence). The trim removed 0 bases at V and 3 bases at J, leaving 1 base unmatched. CDR3 residues: CATSRDAGDTGELFF. The CDR3 DNA sequence: TGTGCCACCAGCAGAGATGCGGGGGACACCGGGGAGCTGTTTTTT.

This clonotype was found a few times. The chain combines TRBV29-1 with TRBJ2-3, with D hard to call. The CDR3 loop spans 14 amino acids. V was pared by 0 bases and J by 2 bases, with 9 bases between. Per germline, CDR1 SQVTM and CDR2 ANQGSEA. In DNA, the CDR3 is TGCAGCGTTGAAGACGAAGGGCACACAGATACGCAGTATTTT. Translation gives CSVEDEGHTDTQYF.

This clonotype was recorded at least ten times. The chain joins TRBV5-1 to TRBJ2-1; the D gene is possibly TRBD2 (6 bases). Trimming took 5 bases from V and 7 from J, leaving 13 bases between them. This CDR3 is built from 13 residues. Germline V gene sequence: CDR1 SGHRS, CDR2 YFSETQ. This chain's CDR3 is CASRVLGRNEQFF. For the CDR3, the DNA is TGCGCCAGCAGAGTGCTGGGGAGGAATGAGCAGTTCTTC.

V is TRBV7-9 and J is TRBJ2-5; TRBD1 agrees at 9 bases. J was trimmed by 6 bases and V by 5 bases; bases with no gene match: 13. The CDR3 runs 16 residues. Germline-derived CDR1 and CDR2 are SEHNR and FQNEAQ (reference sequence). In DNA, the CDR3 is TGTGCCAGCAGCACAAGCACAGGGGGCGAGATGCAGACCCAGTACTTC. Amino acid sequence: CASSTSTGGEMQTQYF.

CDR3 nucleotide sequence: TGCAGCGGGACTAGCGGGATTCTCTACAATGAGCAGTTCTTC. It yields the protein CSGTSGILYNEQFF. The V and J genes are TRBV20-1 and TRBJ2-1; 13 bases align to TRBD2. The CDR3 extends over 14 amino acids. Germline lookup yields CDR1 DFQATT and CDR2 SNEGSKA (reference sequence).

This clonotype appeared many times. The junction and the germline gene differ at one end; a read error may be behind it. The J gene is TRBJ2-6, the V gene TRBV7-2; D is unclear. Germline CDR1 reads SGHTA; CDR2 reads FQGNSA. CDR3 length: 14 amino acids. This CDR3 reads CASSLGPGANVLTF. The CDR3, as DNA: TGTGCCAGCAGTTTAGGCCCGGGGGCCAACGTCCTGACTTTC.

This clonotype has just a few counts. This chain joins TRBV4-1 and TRBJ1-3; D gene ambiguous. The CDR3 spans 14 residues. Germline V gene data show CDR1 as MGHRA and CDR2 as YSYEKL. Between the trimmed V and J ends, which lost 5 bases and 0 bases, there was a span of 8 bases. In DNA, the CDR3 is TGCGCCAGCAGCATAACAGACTCTGGAAACACCATATATTTT. Its translation: CASSITDSGNTIYF.

J is TRBJ1-5 and V is TRBV4-1, with unresolved D. The CDR3 runs 16 residues. CDR1 MGHRA and CDR2 YSYEKL come from the germline V gene. Trimming removed 0 bases from V and 0 bases from J, with 9 bases in between. The CDR3 sequence: CASSQDSGYSNQPQHF. The CDR3 nucleotides read TGCGCCAGCAGCCAAGATTCGGGTTATAGCAATCAGCCCCAGCATTTT.

This clonotype was observed many times. The chain uses TRBV27 and TRBJ2-5; 8 nucleotides agree with TRBD2. There are 13 residues in the CDR3. The J segment lost 4 bases and the V segment lost 9 bases, leaving 7 bases of the junction unmatched. Germline assignment: CDR1 MNHEY and CDR2 SMNVEV (reference sequence). As DNA, the CDR3 is TGTGCCAGTCGAATAGCGGGGTCAGAGACCCAGTACTTC. Translated, it gives CASRIAGSETQYF.

The rearrangement links TRBV18 to TRBJ2-1; 8 bases fit TRBD1. The CDR3 totals 15 residues. Germline trimming cut 0 bases from V and 7 bases from J; bases unmatched to any gene: 5. Germline V gene sequence: CDR1 KGHSH, CDR2 LQKENI. The DNA of the CDR3 is TGTGCCAGCTCACCACCCTGGGACAGGTTTAATGAGCAGTTCTTC. This translates into CASSPPWDRFNEQFF.

V usage is TRBV5-1 and J usage is TRBJ1-1; unclear D gene. CDR3 length: 13 residues. Per the germline V gene, CDR1 is SGHRS and CDR2 is YFSETQ. V was clipped by 0 bases and J by 1 base, with 4 bases between them. The CDR3 sequence is CASSLATNTEAFF. The CDR3 bases are TGCGCCAGCAGCTTGGCGACGAACACTGAAGCTTTCTTT.

A few counts support this clonotype. V gene TRBV20-1 combines with J gene TRBJ2-5, with D unresolved. This CDR3 is 13 amino acids long. From germline, CDR1 is DFQATT and CDR2 SNEGSKA (reference sequence). Trimming removed 0 bases at V and 6 bases at J, with 11 bases between. Written as DNA, the CDR3 is TGCAGTGCTAGAGAGTCAGGCAGTCAGACCCAGTACTTC. Translation gives CSARESGSQTQYF.

This clonotype was detected many times. The chain has TRBV20-1 and TRBJ2-5, with 7 bases lining up with TRBD1. The V gene end was trimmed by 2 bases and the J gene end by 0 bases; junction bases not matched to a gene: 6. Germline lookup yields CDR1 DFQATT and CDR2 SNEGSKA (reference sequence). The CDR3 totals 15 residues. CDR3 sequence reads: CSARRQGPNQETQYF. The CDR3 nucleotides read TGCAGTGCTAGAAGACAGGGCCCGAACCAAGAGACCCAGTACTTC.

The table lists this clonotype with many counts. The chain employs TRBV20-1 and TRBJ2-5; D possibly corresponds to TRBD2 (5 bases). Between the trimmed V and J ends, which lost 6 bases and 2 bases, there was a span of 16 bases. Germline CDR1 and CDR2: DFQATT and SNEGSKA (reference sequence). The CDR3 sequence is 14 residues long. CDR3 residues: CSASPVGVQETQYF. As DNA, the CDR3 is TGCAGTGCCTCCCCCGTCGGGGTACAAGAGACCCAGTACTTC.

This clonotype was seen ten or more times. The chain employs TRBV14 and TRBJ2-1; maybe TRBD2 (5 bases). Between the trimmed V and J ends, which lost 6 bases and 1 base, there was a span of 10 bases. The CDR3 has 14 amino acids. The germline gives CDR1 SGHDN, CDR2 FVKESK. The CDR3 reads CASSPEVSYNEQFF. Here the CDR3 DNA reads TGTGCCAGCAGTCCGGAGGTGTCCTACAATGAGCAGTTCTTC.

This clonotype was seen once. One end of the junction is discordant with germline, which a read error may explain. The rearrangement joins TRBV5-1 to TRBJ2-1, with 7 bases lining up with TRBD2. CDR3 size: 12 residues. Germline CDR1 and CDR2: SGHRS and YFSETQ. In nucleotides, the CDR3 is TGCCCCAGCAGCTTGGCTAGCGGTGAGCAGTTCTTC. Its translation is CPSSLASGEQFF.

This clonotype was seen ten or more times. The chain employs TRBV12-3 or TRBV12-4 and TRBJ2-1, with D unclear. The CDR3 runs 14 residues. Trimming left V 7 bases short and J 0 bases short, with 10 bases between. The DNA of the CDR3 is TGTGCCAGCACCCGGTCGAGCTCCTACAATGAGCAGTTCTTC. Translation gives CASTRSSSYNEQFF.

In this sample, this clonotype turned up once. This chain uses TRBV27 with TRBJ2-7, with 11 positions matching TRBD2. This CDR3 is 17 amino acids long. V gave up 6 bases and J gave up 2 bases; unmatched junction bases: 12. Looked up from germline, CDR1 is MNHEY and CDR2 is SMNVEV (reference sequence). CDR3 residues: CASSTAGTSGLAYEQYF. The CDR3 bases are TGTGCCAGCAGCACCGCCGGGACTAGCGGCCTAGCCTACGAGCAGTACTTC.

This clonotype was picked up many times. V gene TRBV5-1 combines with J gene TRBJ2-5; no definite D call. CDR1 is SGHRS, CDR2 YFSETQ, per germline. Deletions cut 1 base from V and 4 bases from J, with 8 bases between. The CDR3 has 13 residues. This CDR3 reads CASSLRVSETQYF. The CDR3 nucleotides are TGCGCCAGCAGCTTGAGAGTTTCAGAGACCCAGTACTTC.

This clonotype has more than one count but fewer than ten. The chain employs TRBV20-1 and TRBJ2-7, with a possible D match to TRBD2 (6 bases). Germline CDR1 and CDR2: DFQATT and SNEGSKA (reference sequence). Trimming removed 0 bases from V and 2 bases from J, with 8 bases in between. This CDR3 has 13 residues. CDR3 protein: CSAREGGPYEQYF. CDR3 bases: TGCAGTGCTAGAGAGGGGGGTCCCTACGAGCAGTACTTC.